These 4 T cell receptor beta chains were all obtained from the same sample, sequenced in a study of T-cell memory formation after mild COVID-19. TCRdb re-called the 5' RACE reads through MiXCR, storing one row per CDR3 protein. The table lists about 300,000 distinct CDR3 sequences, 19% of them singletons, with around 20% in the top ten. The material sequenced was PBMCs or a T cell subset sorted from them (not recorded which). The receptor source for this set is a man aged 18 to 29 who had mild COVID-19 (a few samples of this study predate the infection). Cell type and time point are not known.

This clonotype came up a few times. The chain employs TRBV15 and TRBJ2-3, with unresolved D. CDR3 length: 15 amino acids. Trimming cost V 8 bases and J 1 base, with 16 bases left between them. Germline-derived CDR1 and CDR2 are LNHNV and YYDKDF (reference sequence). The CDR3 bases are TGTGCCACCTCGACCCGTTCCGCTGGCACAGATACGCAGTATTTT. This codes for CATSTRSAGTDTQYF.

This rearrangement joins TRBV7-2 to TRBJ2-1; D may be TRBD2 (6 bases). The V gene's germline CDR1 is SGHTA and CDR2 FQGNSA. V was trimmed by 4 bases and J by 8 bases, leaving 15 bases between them. This CDR3 is built from 14 residues. The CDR3 nucleotides read TGTGCCAGCAGCTGGGACTTTGGGTATTATGAGCAGTTCTTC. Translating gives CASSWDFGYYEQFF. The variable domain in full, with the rest retrieved from reference TRBV7-2 and TRBJ2-1, is GAGVSQSPSNKVTEKGKDVELRCDPISGHTALYWYRQSLGQGLEFLIYFQGNSAPDKSGLPSDRFSAERTGGSVSTLTIQRTQQEDSAVYLCASSWDFGYYEQFFGPGTRLTVL.

This sequence joins TRBV7-9 and TRBJ1-5; 9 nucleotides line up with TRBD1. This CDR3 is 14 amino acids long. The V gene's germline CDR1 is SEHNR and CDR2 FQNEAQ (reference sequence). With V trimmed by 5 bases and J by 7 bases, 6 bases remained unmatched. CDR3 DNA: TGTGCCAGCAGCGGAGGACAGGGGAAACAGCCCCAGCATTTT. This sequence encodes CASSGGQGKQPQHF.

This clonotype was counted between two and nine times. The chain is built from TRBV5-1 and TRBJ1-6, with no clear D. The V gene lost 0 bases and the J gene lost 7 bases, with 8 bases spanning the gap. The CDR3 has 14 residues. The germline CDR1 and CDR2 sequences are SGHRS and YFSETQ. The CDR3 region is CASSLGNGNSPLHF. DNA for the CDR3: TGCGCCAGCAGCTTGGGTAACGGGAATTCACCCCTCCACTTT.